The rows below give T cell receptor beta chains drawn from one sample of a study of blood T cell repertoires in COVID-19. The repertoire was sequenced with immunoSEQ multiplex PCR; TCRdb's copy has only in-frame clones and lacks some. The table has about 60,000 clones, more than 65% seen once. Source material: peripheral blood. The receptors were gathered from a woman aged 70-85 years with acute or convalescent COVID-19. CDR3s include the opening cysteine and the closing phenylalanine or tryptophan. The D gene is left open where the match is weak. A clone size is listed for some rows: how often the clone was seen (once, few, many), or a class if it is expanded.

>TRBJ1-2|.|TRBV5-1|.
CASSQERYGYTF
TGCGCCAGCAGCCAGGAACGATATGGCTACACCTTC
>TRBJ2-7|.|TRBV19|TRBD1
CASSSYSGTGTYEQYF
TGTGCCAGTAGTTCTTATTCCGGGACAGGGACCTACGAGCAGTACTTC
>TRBJ2-5|once|TRBV5-4|.
CASSLLEETQYF
TGTGCCAGCAGCTTGCTAGAGGAGACCCAGTACTTC
>TRBJ2-5|few|TRBV7-3|TRBD2
CASSPPPAGGLRGGETQYF
TGTGCCAGCAGCCCACCCCCAGCGGGGGGGCTGAGAGGGGGAGAGACCCAGTACTTC
>TRBJ1-1|once|TRBV21-1|.
CASTLPFRGTEAFF
TGTGCCAGCACCTTACCCTTCCGCGGGACTGAAGCTTTCTTT
>TRBJ2-1|.|TRBV7-3|.
CASSLMGGVSYNEQFF
TGTGCCAGCAGCTTGATGGGCGGGGTGTCCTACAATGAGCAGTTCTTC
>TRBJ2-7|.|TRBV27|.
CASSPLGGSYEQYF
TGTGCCAGCTCGCCTTTAGGCGGCTCCTACGAGCAGTACTTC
>TRBJ2-3|.|TRBV5-1|.
CASSKLSTDTQYF
TGCGCCAGCAGCAAGCTAAGCACAGATACGCAGTATTTT
>TRBJ1-6|once|TRBV28|.
CASSQQGRGYNSPLHF
TGTGCCAGCAGCCAACAGGGACGTGGCTATAATTCACCCCTCCACTTT
>TRBJ1-3|.|TRBV6-1|.
CASSEIAGGFRNTIYF
TGTGCCAGCAGTGAAATAGCAGGAGGGTTTAGAAACACCATATATTTT
>TRBJ2-2|.|TRBV5-5|.
CASSLLRDTGELFF
TGTGCCAGCAGCTTGCTGCGAGACACCGGGGAGCTGTTTTTT
>TRBJ2-1|.|TRBV5-8|TRBD1
CASSLLGQVTYNEQFF
TGTGCCAGCAGCTTGTTGGGACAGGTAACCTACAATGAGCAGTTCTTC
>TRBJ1-1|.|TRBV6-5|.
CASNQAGRTEAFF
TGTGCCAGCAACCAAGCAGGGCGTACTGAAGCTTTCTTT
>TRBJ1-4|.|TRBV28|.
CASSEAGSANEKLFF
TGTGCCAGCAGTGAGGCGGGGTCAGCTAATGAAAAACTGTTTTTT
>TRBJ2-1|.|TRBV4-1|TRBD2
CASSRKSSGGPYNEQFF
TGCGCCAGCAGCCGCAAATCCAGCGGGGGGCCCTACAATGAGCAGTTCTTC
>TRBJ2-3|.|TRBV6-1|.
CASSEARGWLSTDTQYF
TGTGCCAGCAGTGAAGCGCGGGGCTGGTTGAGCACAGATACGCAGTATTTT
>TRBJ2-7|.|TRBV28|TRBD2
CASSLGGVGEQYF
TGTGCCAGCAGCCTGGGGGGGGTGGGCGAGCAGTACTTC
>TRBJ2-1|.|TRBV3-1/TRBV3-2|TRBD2
CASSQAHWRWKAGGRVEQFF
TGTGCCAGCAGCCAAGCTCACTGGCGTTGGAAAGCGGGGGGCCGGGTTGAGCAGTTCTTC
>TRBJ2-3|.|TRBV20-1|.
CSASSADTQYF
TGCAGTGCTAGCTCGGCAGATACGCAGTATTTT
>TRBJ2-5|.|TRBV30|TRBD1
CAWSGTGVSQETQYF
TGTGCCTGGTCAGGGACAGGGGTTTCTCAAGAGACCCAGTACTTC
>TRBJ2-3|.|TRBV28|TRBD2
CASSTTSGGARDTQYF
TGTGCCAGCAGTACGACTAGCGGGGGGGCGAGAGATACGCAGTATTTT
>TRBJ2-7|.|TRBV6-2/TRBV6-3|TRBD1
CASSYAGGYEQYF
TGTGCCAGCAGTTATGCAGGGGGCTACGAGCAGTACTTC
>TRBJ2-4|.|TRBV7-3|.
CASSLLEGGIQYF
TGTGCCAGCAGCTTATTAGAGGGAGGCATTCAGTACTTC
>TRBJ2-3|.|TRBV9|.
CASSAEGGGTDTQYF
TGTGCCAGCAGCGCGGAAGGGGGGGGCACAGATACGCAGTATTTT
>TRBJ2-5|.|TRBV2|.
CAGNGGLRETQYF
TGTGCCGGGAACGGGGGACTTCGTGAGACCCAGTACTTC
>TRBJ2-2|few|TRBV5-4|.
CASSLAVTLNTGELFF
TGTGCCAGCAGCTTGGCGGTGACTCTAAACACCGGGGAGCTGTTTTTT
>TRBJ2-5|.|TRBV7-2|.
CASSIASQETQYF
TGTGCCAGCAGCATAGCATCTCAAGAGACCCAGTACTTC
>TRBJ1-4|.|TRBV29-1|TRBD1
CSVEGQSNEKLFF
TGCAGCGTTGAGGGACAGAGTAATGAAAAACTGTTTTTT
>TRBJ2-1|.|TRBV10-3|.
CAIRDSQPYNEQFF
TGTGCCATCAGGGACAGTCAGCCCTACAATGAGCAGTTCTTC
>TRBJ1-2|.|TRBV12-3/TRBV12-4|TRBD1
CASSTGTEYGYTF
TGTGCCAGCAGTACCGGGACAGAATATGGCTACACCTTC
>TRBJ2-5|.|TRBV4-3|TRBD2
CASSPGLAGGGQETQYF
TGCGCCAGCAGCCCAGGACTAGCGGGGGGAGGGCAAGAGACCCAGTACTTC
>TRBJ2-5|.|TRBV10-3|.
CAISDPIQTGETQYF
TGTGCCATCAGTGACCCTATCCAGACTGGAGAGACCCAGTACTTC
>TRBJ2-7|.|TRBV29-1|TRBD1
CSVSSSGGYEQYF
TGCAGCGTTTCTTCTTCAGGGGGCTACGAGCAGTACTTC
>TRBJ1-2|.|TRBV30|.
CAWSVQTGSTLTNYGYTF
TGTGCCTGGAGTGTACAGACAGGCTCGACTTTAACTAACTATGGCTACACCTTC
>TRBJ1-5|few|TRBV19|TRBD1
CASSPGGNLKPQHF
TGTGCCAGTAGTCCAGGGGGCAATCTTAAGCCCCAGCATTTT
>TRBJ1-6|.|TRBV4-1|.
CASSQQGGVSSPLHF
TGCGCCAGCAGCCAACAGGGTGGAGTTAGTTCACCCCTCCACTTT
>TRBJ2-4|once|TRBV21-1|.
CASSEKITGVAKNIQYF
TGTGCCAGCAGCGAAAAGATTACAGGGGTTGCCAAAAACATTCAGTACTTC
>TRBJ1-5|.|TRBV24-1|.
CATSERTVRRQPQHF
TGTGCCACCAGTGAGCGGACAGTCCGAAGGCAGCCCCAGCATTTT
>TRBJ1-1|medium-sized|TRBV4-1|.
CASSGRTVGTEAFF
TGCGCCAGCAGCGGCAGGACAGTAGGCACTGAAGCTTTCTTT
>TRBJ1-5|.|TRBV5-4|.
CASSETQGPQHF
TGTGCCAGCAGCGAGACTCAGGGGCCCCAGCATTTT
>TRBJ1-1|.|TRBV9|.
CASSPYRQDNTEAFF
TGTGCCAGCAGCCCCTACCGACAGGATAACACTGAAGCTTTCTTT
>TRBJ2-3|.|TRBV5-5|.
CASSLTSTDTQYF
TGTGCCAGCAGCTTAACAAGCACAGATACGCAGTATTTT
>TRBJ2-7|once|TRBV12-5|TRBD1
CASGLSDRYEQYF
TGTGCTAGTGGGTTATCGGACAGGTACGAGCAGTACTTC
>TRBJ1-6|few|TRBV6-5|.
CASSAASSPLHF
TGTGCCAGTTCCGCGGCTAGTTCACCCCTCCACTTT
>TRBJ2-1|once|TRBV12-3/TRBV12-4|.
CASRYQGGEQFF
TGTGCCAGCAGGTATCAGGGGGGAGAGCAGTTCTTC